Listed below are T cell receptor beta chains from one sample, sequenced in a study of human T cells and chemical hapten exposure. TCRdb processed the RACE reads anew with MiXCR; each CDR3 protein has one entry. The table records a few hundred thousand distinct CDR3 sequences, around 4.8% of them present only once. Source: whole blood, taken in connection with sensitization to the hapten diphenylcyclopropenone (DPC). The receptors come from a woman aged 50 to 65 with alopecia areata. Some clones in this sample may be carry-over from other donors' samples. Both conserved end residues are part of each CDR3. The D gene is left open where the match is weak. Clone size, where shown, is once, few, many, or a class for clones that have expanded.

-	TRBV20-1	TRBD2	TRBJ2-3	CSLATSGATDTQYF	TGCAGCTTAGCGACTAGCGGGGCCACAGATACGCAGTATTTT
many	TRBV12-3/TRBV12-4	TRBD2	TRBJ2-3	CASSLGGGAADTQYF	TGTGCCAGCAGTTTAGGCGGGGGGGCCGCAGATACGCAGTATTTT
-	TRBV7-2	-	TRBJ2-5	CASSLGGPVQETQYF	TGTGCCAGCAGCTTAGGCGGACCCGTCCAAGAGACCCAGTACTTC
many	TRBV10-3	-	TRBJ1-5	CAIGAGNQPQHF	TGTGCCATCGGGGCTGGCAATCAGCCCCAGCATTTT
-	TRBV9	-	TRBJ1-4	CASSGAGSNEKLFF	TGTGCCAGCAGCGGAGCCGGCTCTAATGAAAAACTGTTTTTT
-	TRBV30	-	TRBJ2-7	CAWSVSGPTSYEQYF	TGTGCCTGGAGTGTTAGCGGCCCTACTTCCTACGAGCAGTACTTC
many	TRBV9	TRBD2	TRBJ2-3	CASSHSGRGADTQYF	TGTGCCAGCAGCCACAGCGGGAGAGGTGCAGATACGCAGTATTTT
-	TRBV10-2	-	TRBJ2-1	CASSAGWGENEQFF	TGCGCCAGCAGTGCAGGATGGGGGGAAAATGAGCAGTTCTTC
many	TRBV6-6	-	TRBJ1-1	CASSSTQGPEAFF	TGTGCCAGCAGTTCGACCCAGGGCCCTGAAGCTTTCTTT
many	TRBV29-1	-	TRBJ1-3	CSVEDGARVSGNTIYF	TGCAGCGTTGAAGATGGGGCCCGGGTCTCTGGAAACACCATATATTTT
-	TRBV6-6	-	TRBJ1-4	CASSYFDRLNEKLFF	TGTGCCAGCAGTTACTTTGACAGGCTTAATGAAAAACTGTTTTTT
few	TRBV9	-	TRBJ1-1	CASSYPLTGTTEAFF	TGTGCCAGCAGCTACCCACTCACAGGGACCACTGAAGCTTTCTTT
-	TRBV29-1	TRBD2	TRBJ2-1	CSVGLAEGLTYNEQFF	TGCAGCGTTGGCCTAGCGGAGGGACTTACCTACAATGAGCAGTTCTTC
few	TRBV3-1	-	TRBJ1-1	CASSQARSTEAFF	TGTGCCAGCAGCCAAGCGCGGAGCACTGAAGCTTTCTTT
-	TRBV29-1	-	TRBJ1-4	CSTTPRGPNEKLFF	TGCAGCACCACTCCCAGGGGCCCTAATGAAAAACTGTTTTTT
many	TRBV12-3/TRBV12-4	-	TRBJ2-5	CASSLKSETQYF	TGTGCCAGCAGTTTAAAGTCCGAGACCCAGTACTTC
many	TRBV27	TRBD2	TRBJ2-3	CASSSSQREEYF	TGTGCCAGCAGTTCTAGCCAGCGGGAGGAGTATTTT
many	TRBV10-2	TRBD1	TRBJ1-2	CASWTGGYGYTF	TGCGCCAGCTGGACAGGGGGATATGGCTACACCTTC
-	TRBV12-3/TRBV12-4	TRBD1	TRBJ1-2	CASSRQGASGYTF	TGTGCCAGCAGCCGACAGGGGGCAAGTGGCTACACCTTC
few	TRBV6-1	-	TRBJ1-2	CASSEGSNGYTF	TGTGCCAGCAGTGAAGGCAGTAATGGCTACACCTTC
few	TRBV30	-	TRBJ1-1	CAWSVRGTEAFF	TGTGCCTGGAGTGTACGCGGGACTGAAGCTTTCTTT
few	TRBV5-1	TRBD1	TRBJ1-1	CASSPTTGGTEAFF	TGCGCCAGCAGCCCGACTACAGGGGGGACTGAAGCTTTCTTT
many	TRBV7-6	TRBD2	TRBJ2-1	CASSLADRGGHSYNEQFF	TGTGCCAGCAGCTTAGCGGATCGGGGGGGTCACTCCTACAATGAGCAGTTCTTC
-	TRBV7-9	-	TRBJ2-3	CASSLAMGAQYF	TGTGCCAGCAGCTTAGCGATGGGGGCGCAGTATTTT
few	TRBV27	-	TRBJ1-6	CASSFWESPLHF	TGTGCCAGCAGTTTTTGGGAGTCACCCCTCCACTTT
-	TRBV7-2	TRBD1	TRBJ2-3	CASSLGRGSPTDTQYF	TGTGCCAGCAGCTTAGGCAGGGGGTCCCCCACAGATACGCAGTATTTT
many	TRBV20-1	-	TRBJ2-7	CSARLYEQYF	TGCAGTGCTAGGCTCTACGAGCAGTACTTC
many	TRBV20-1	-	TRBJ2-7	CSAVGDSYEQYF	TGCAGTGCGGTCGGGGACTCCTACGAGCAGTACTTC
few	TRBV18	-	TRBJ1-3	CASSPAGSLSGNTIYF	TGTGCCAGCTCACCAGCTGGGTCCCTCTCTGGAAACACCATATATTTT
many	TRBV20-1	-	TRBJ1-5	CSASRDTSNQPQHF	TGCAGTGCTTCCCGGGACACAAGCAATCAGCCCCAGCATTTT
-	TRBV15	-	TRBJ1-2	CATSRATDYGYTF	TGTGCCACCAGCAGAGCGACCGACTATGGCTACACCTTC
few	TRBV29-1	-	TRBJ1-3	CSVEVGNSGNTIYF	TGCAGCGTTGAGGTCGGCAACTCTGGAAACACCATATATTTT
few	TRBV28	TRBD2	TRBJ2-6	CASKGLAAISGANVLTF	TGTGCCAGCAAGGGACTAGCGGCAATCTCTGGGGCCAACGTCCTGACTTTC
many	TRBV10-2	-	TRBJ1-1	CASSGAGHLNTEAFF	TGCGCCAGCAGTGGAGCGGGACACCTGAACACTGAAGCTTTCTTT
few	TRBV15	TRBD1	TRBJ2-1	CATSRDREEFF	TGTGCCACCAGCAGGGACAGGGAGGAGTTCTTC
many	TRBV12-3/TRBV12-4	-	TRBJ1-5	CASSPGRINQPQHF	TGTGCCAGCAGTCCCGGACGGATTAATCAGCCCCAGCATTTT
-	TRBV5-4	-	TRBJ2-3	CASSPKSGYTQYF	TGTGCCAGCAGCCCGAAGTCGGGATATACGCAGTATTTT
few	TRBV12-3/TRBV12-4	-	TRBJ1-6	CASSLVQADNSPLHF	TGTGCCAGCAGTTTGGTACAGGCAGATAATTCACCCCTCCACTTT
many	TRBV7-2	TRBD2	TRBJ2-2	CASSLLASGGGPLGTGELFF	TGTGCCAGCAGCTTATTGGCTAGCGGGGGAGGACCCCTTGGTACCGGGGAGCTGTTTTTT
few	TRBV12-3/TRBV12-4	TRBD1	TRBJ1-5	CASGQGGNQPQHF	TGTGCCAGCGGACAGGGGGGCAATCAGCCCCAGCATTTT
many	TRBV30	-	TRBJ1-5	CAWSVLSSGVRQPQHF	TGTGCCTGGAGTGTACTATCATCGGGGGTACGGCAGCCCCAGCATTTT
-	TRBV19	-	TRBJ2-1	CASSWAGAQNEQFF	TGTGCCAGTAGTTGGGCAGGGGCGCAGAATGAGCAGTTCTTC
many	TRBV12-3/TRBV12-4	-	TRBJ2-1	CASSLWGLQQDEQFF	TGTGCCAGCAGTTTATGGGGCCTCCAGCAGGATGAGCAGTTCTTC
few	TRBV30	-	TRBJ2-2	CALSSNTGELFF	TGTGCTCTAAGTTCGAACACCGGGGAGCTGTTTTTT
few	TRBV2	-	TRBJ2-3	CASSELRDSTDTQYF	TGTGCCAGCAGTGAACTCAGGGATAGCACAGATACGCAGTATTTT
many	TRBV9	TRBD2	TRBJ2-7	CASSPGGGSIHEQYF	TGTGCCAGCAGCCCCGGCGGGGGGAGTATCCACGAGCAGTACTTC
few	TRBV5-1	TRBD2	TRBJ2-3	CASSLILADTDTQYF	TGCGCCAGCAGCTTAATACTAGCGGACACAGATACGCAGTATTTT
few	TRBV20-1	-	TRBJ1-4	CSATTATNEKLFF	TGCAGTGCTACGACGGCAACTAATGAAAAACTGTTTTTT
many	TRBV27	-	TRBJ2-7	CASSVRQTYEQYF	TGTGCCAGCAGTGTCCGGCAGACCTACGAGCAGTACTTC
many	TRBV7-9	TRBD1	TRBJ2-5	CASSTHRGQREKTQYF	TGTGCCAGCAGCACCCACAGGGGGCAAAGGGAAAAGACCCAGTACTTC
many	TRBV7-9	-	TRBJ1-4	CASSSTTGQAEKLFF	TGTGCCAGCAGCTCTACCACCGGGCAGGCTGAAAAACTGTTTTTT